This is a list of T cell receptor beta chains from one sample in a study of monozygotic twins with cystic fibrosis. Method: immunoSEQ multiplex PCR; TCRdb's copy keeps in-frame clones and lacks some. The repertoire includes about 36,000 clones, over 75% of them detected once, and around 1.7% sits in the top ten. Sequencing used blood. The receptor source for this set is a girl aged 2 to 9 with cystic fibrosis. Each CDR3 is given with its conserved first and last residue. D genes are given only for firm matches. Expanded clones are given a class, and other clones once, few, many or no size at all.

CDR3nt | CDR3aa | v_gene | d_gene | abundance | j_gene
TGTGCCAGCAGTTTAAAAGGTCCAGGGTGGAGTTCACCCCTCCACTTT | CASSLKGPGWSSPLHF | TRBV27 | . | few | TRBJ1-6
TGCGCCAGCAGTGAGGCAGGGGGCGAGGTGGACAATGAGCAGTTCTTC | CASSEAGGEVDNEQFF | TRBV10-2 | TRBD1 | . | TRBJ2-1
TGTGCCAGCAGTGAAGTGGTATTCATCTATGGCTACACCTTC | CASSEVVFIYGYTF | TRBV6-1 | . | . | TRBJ1-2
TGTGCCAGCAGCCTCATACAGGGCTCCTATAATTCACCCCTCCACTTT | CASSLIQGSYNSPLHF | TRBV4-2 | . | . | TRBJ1-6
TGTGCCAGTAGTATAGGCCTAGCGGGAGCACTAGCCAAAAACATTCAGTACTTC | CASSIGLAGALAKNIQYF | TRBV19 | TRBD2 | . | TRBJ2-4
TGTGCCAGCAGCTTAGGGGACAGAGAGAATTCACCCCTCCACTTT | CASSLGDRENSPLHF | TRBV7-9 | TRBD1 | . | TRBJ1-6
TGTGCCATCAGTGAGCCCGGGGCTTCCACAGATACGCAGTATTTT | CAISEPGASTDTQYF | TRBV10-3 | . | . | TRBJ2-3
TGTGCCAGCAGCTCCGGGACTTCATCCTACGAGCAGTACTTC | CASSSGTSSYEQYF | TRBV7-8 | . | few | TRBJ2-7
TGTGCCAGCAAGGTGGGGGGCCCGGATGGCTACACCTTC | CASKVGGPDGYTF | TRBV2 | . | . | TRBJ1-2
TGCGCCAGCAGCTTGGAAACAGATGGTGGCTACACCTTC | CASSLETDGGYTF | TRBV5-1 | . | . | TRBJ1-2
TGCGCCAGCAGCCAAGGACTAGCGGCTACCCCGGGGACCCAGTACTTC | CASSQGLAATPGTQYF | TRBV4-1 | TRBD2 | . | TRBJ2-5
TGTGCCTGGAGTGGGGCAGGGGGGACCGGGGAGCTGTTTTTT | CAWSGAGGTGELFF | TRBV30 | . | . | TRBJ2-2
TGTGCCAGCAGCTGGACAGGGGGTAATTCACCCCTCCACTTT | CASSWTGGNSPLHF | TRBV5-4 | TRBD1 | few | TRBJ1-6
TGTGCCAGCAGCTCGAAACGGGGGGGCATCGACGAGCAGTACTTC | CASSSKRGGIDEQYF | TRBV4-2 | TRBD2 | few | TRBJ2-7
TGTGCCAGCAGTGAAGCAAGGGGCAGGGGGTACGAGCAGTACTTC | CASSEARGRGYEQYF | TRBV6-1 | TRBD1 | . | TRBJ2-7
TGCAGCGTTGAAGATCGTGGAGCGGGGGGGCAGTACTTC | CSVEDRGAGGQYF | TRBV29-1 | TRBD2 | once | TRBJ2-7
TGTGCCAGCGGCGGAAGGGGCAGCTCCTACGAGCAGTACTTC | CASGGRGSSYEQYF | TRBV7-9 | . | once | TRBJ2-7
TGTGCCAGCAGCTTAGTCGCGACGGGCAATCAGCCCCAGCATTTT | CASSLVATGNQPQHF | TRBV11-2 | . | . | TRBJ1-5
TGTGCCAGCAGCTTAGACAGGGCGGCCTATTGGGGGCAGTACTTC | CASSLDRAAYWGQYF | TRBV7-6 | . | once | TRBJ2-7
TGTGCCATCAGTGTGGGGAGCGGGGAAGACGGTGAGCAGTTCTTC | CAISVGSGEDGEQFF | TRBV10-3 | TRBD2 | once | TRBJ2-1
TGTGCCATCAGTGGCCACGGAATGCCCCAGCATTTT | CAISGHGMPQHF | TRBV10-3 | . | once | TRBJ1-5
TGTGCCAGTAGCTCGGGGGCCAACGTCCTGACTTTC | CASSSGANVLTF | TRBV19 | . | . | TRBJ2-6
TGTGCCAGCTCACCACAGGGAAACGAGCAGTACTTC | CASSPQGNEQYF | TRBV18 | . | . | TRBJ2-7
TGTGCCAGCAGTTACTCCGGCGGTTTCGGGGAGCTGTTTTTT | CASSYSGGFGELFF | TRBV6-5 | . | . | TRBJ2-2
TGTGCCTGGAGTCCCCTAGGACAGGGACTTCCTGCTAATGAAAAACTGTTTTTT | CAWSPLGQGLPANEKLFF | TRBV30 | TRBD1 | . | TRBJ1-4
TGTGCCAGCAGCACCGCCGGGACCTTCAATCAGCCCCAGCATTTT | CASSTAGTFNQPQHF | TRBV7-9 | . | . | TRBJ1-5
TGTGCCAGCACTACCGGAGCTTCACCCCTCCACTTT | CASTTGASPLHF | TRBV6-5 | . | . | TRBJ1-6
TGTGCCAGCAGTCGAACGTCCCAGGGGATTGGAGATACGCAGTATTTT | CASSRTSQGIGDTQYF | TRBV25-1 | . | . | TRBJ2-3
TGTGCCAGCAGTGAACTCAGCTCCTACGAGCAGTACTTC | CASSELSSYEQYF | TRBV25-1 | . | . | TRBJ2-7
TGTGCCAGCAGTTACGGCCGGGGTGGTGAAGATACGCAGTATTTT | CASSYGRGGEDTQYF | TRBV6-5 | . | . | TRBJ2-3
TGTGCCAGCTCACCAAGAGGGGCTGACTATGGCTACACCTTC | CASSPRGADYGYTF | TRBV18 | . | . | TRBJ1-2
TGTGCCAGCAGCGTAGAAATACAGGGACAATCACCCCTCCACTTT | CASSVEIQGQSPLHF | TRBV9 | . | . | TRBJ1-6
TGTGCCAGCAGCTTGACCCGGGACATATACAATGAGCAGTTCTTC | CASSLTRDIYNEQFF | TRBV5-8 | . | . | TRBJ2-1
TGTGCCAGCAGACAAGCGGGGACCTACAATGAGCAGTTCTTC | CASRQAGTYNEQFF | TRBV7-2 | TRBD2 | . | TRBJ2-1
TGTGCCAGCAGGAGCGGGGCGGGAGATACGCAGTATTTT | CASRSGAGDTQYF | TRBV6-5 | TRBD2 | . | TRBJ2-3
TGTGCCAGCATCCGACAGGGCGGATACGAGCAGTACTTC | CASIRQGGYEQYF | TRBV2 | TRBD1 | . | TRBJ2-7
TGTGCCAGCAGCGTCGACAGGGGGATGAACACTGAAGCTTTCTTT | CASSVDRGMNTEAFF | TRBV7-8 | TRBD1 | . | TRBJ1-1
TGTGCCAGCAGTGAGCTCCTTCTCCCGGGACCGAACACTGAAGCTTTCTTT | CASSELLLPGPNTEAFF | TRBV6-1 | . | . | TRBJ1-1
TGTGCCAGCAGGGGGGCCCTTAATTCACCCCTCCACTTT | CASRGALNSPLHF | TRBV2 | . | few | TRBJ1-6
TGTGCCAGCAGTGATTGGGGGCGCGGGGGAAACACCATATATTTT | CASSDWGRGGNTIYF | TRBV25-1 | . | . | TRBJ1-3
TGTGCCAGCAGTTACGGGAGTTCGGAGACCCAGTACTTC | CASSYGSSETQYF | TRBV6-6 | . | . | TRBJ2-5
TGTGCCAGCAGTGAATGGACTAGCGGCGGGCGGTATTTT | CASSEWTSGGRYF | TRBV25-1 | TRBD2 | . | TRBJ2-3
TGTGCCAGCTCACAGACAGGGGAGCAGCCCCAGCATTTT | CASSQTGEQPQHF | TRBV18 | TRBD1 | few | TRBJ1-5